This entry lists 22 T cell receptor beta chains sequenced from one sample in a study of read filtering for tumor transcriptome and immune sequencing. The library was built from about 400 ng RNA with molecular barcoded adaptors for alpha/delta and beta/gamma chains. A single record per CDR3 protein comes from TCRdb applying MiXCR to the reads. The sample holds 46,000 or so distinct CDR3 sequences, roughly 18% seen once. The specimen was a population of CD138-negative cells sorted from bone marrow. The receptors derive from a donor over 35 with multiple myeloma.

This clonotype was picked up many times. The chain is built from TRBV12-3 or TRBV12-4 and TRBJ2-2; TRBD2 agrees at 7 bases. V was pared by 5 bases and J by 5 bases, with 11 bases of the junction left unmatched. CDR3 length: 16 amino acids. The CDR3 DNA reads as TGTGCCAGCAGTCTTGGGGGTAGCGGGTCGACCGGGGAGCTGTTTTTT. Protein sequence: CASSLGGSGSTGELFF.

The chain recombines TRBV28 with TRBJ2-4; 7 bases fit TRBD1. Germline CDR1 and CDR2: MDHEN and SYDVKM. There are 16 residues in the CDR3. With V trimmed by 5 bases and J by 0 bases, 7 bases remained unmatched. The CDR3 nucleotides read TGTGCCAGCAGTCTCTGGACAGGCGTAGCCAAAAACATTCAGTACTTC. Translation: CASSLWTGVAKNIQYF.

This clonotype was seen a few times. V gene TRBV7-9 combines with J gene TRBJ2-2; TRBD2 matches 9 bases. The CDR3 has 18 amino acids. Germline V gene sequence: CDR1 SEHNR, CDR2 FQNEAQ (reference sequence). V dropped 3 bases and J dropped 0; count of bases not matched to a gene: 8. Here the CDR3 DNA reads TGTGCCAGCAGCTTGGGTCTAGCGGGGCACGCGAACACCGGGGAGCTGTTTTTT. Protein: CASSLGLAGHANTGELFF.

The J gene is TRBJ2-7, the V gene TRBV5-1, with 10 nucleotides matching TRBD2. The CDR3 runs to 16 residues. Germline loops: CDR1 SGHRS, CDR2 YFSETQ. V shed 3 bases and J 0 bases; nucleotides not matched to a gene: 6. The CDR3 region has the DNA TGCGCCAGCAGCTCCGCTAGCGGGAGCCCCTCCTACGAGCAGTACTTC. Translation gives CASSSASGSPSYEQYF.

The sample holds many counts of this clonotype. The chain uses TRBV20-1 and TRBJ1-1, with D possibly being TRBD1 (5 bases). CDR1 and CDR2 from the germline V gene are DFQATT and SNEGSKA (reference sequence). The V and J ends lost 1 base and 7 bases respectively, with 16 bases between them. There are 14 residues in the CDR3. For the CDR3, the DNA is TGCAGTGCTAGAGGAGGTCAGGGAAGGGGTGAAGCTTTCTTT. Its translation is CSARGGQGRGEAFF.

This clonotype was observed many times. V is TRBV18 and J is TRBJ1-5; tentative D call: TRBD1 (5 bases). V lost 6 bases to trimming and J lost 7 bases, with 16 bases between them. Germline-derived CDR1 and CDR2 are KGHSH and LQKENI. The CDR3 is made up of 14 amino acids. The CDR3 nucleotides are TGTGCCAGCTCGACGGCCGGGGGGGAACAGCCCCAGCATTTT. Translation gives CASSTAGGEQPQHF.

This clonotype was detected only a few times. The chain links TRBV12-5 to TRBJ1-5; TRBD1 matches 9 bases. The CDR3 contains 14 residues. V lost 6 bases and J lost 7; bases outside the gene matches: 7. Germline V gene lookup returns CDR1 LGHNT and CDR2 FRNRAP. The CDR3 DNA reads TGTGCTAGTGGCCTCCGGGACAGGGACCAGCCCCAGCATTTT. Amino acid sequence: CASGLRDRDQPQHF.

This clonotype was seen ten or more times. This chain's CDR3 is CASSETGYSNQPQHF. The CDR3 DNA reads TGTGCCAGTAGTGAAACAGGGTATAGCAATCAGCCCCAGCATTTT. This chain links TRBV19 with TRBJ1-5; D may be TRBD1 (6 bases). The length of the CDR3 is 15 residues. V was clipped by 5 bases and J by 0 bases, with 11 bases between them. The germline CDR1 and CDR2 sequences are LNHDA and SQIVND (reference sequence).

This clonotype occurred many times. J is TRBJ2-4 and V is TRBV12-3 or TRBV12-4; D perhaps matches TRBD1 (5 bases). The CDR3 has 17 residues. V lost 5 bases, J lost 1 base, and 18 bases lay in between. DNA for the CDR3: TGTGCCAGCAGTCCAAGTTTCGTCAGGGCGGCCAAAAACATTCAGTACTTC. It encodes CASSPSFVRAAKNIQYF.

Details on this clonotype: This may arise from a read error, as a much more abundant clone is one base away. The chain combines TRBV3-1 with TRBJ1-5; D might be TRBD1 (5 bases). The CDR3 has 17 amino acids. CDR1 LGHDT and CDR2 YNNKEL come from the germline V gene (reference sequence). CDR3 loop: CVSSQDYGGTVYQPQHF. Here the CDR3 DNA reads TGTGTCAGCAGCCAAGATTATGGGGGGACGGTTTATCAGCCCCAGCATTTT.

This clonotype was found many times. The J gene is TRBJ2-1, the V gene TRBV20-1; D is possibly TRBD2 (6 bases). V lost 3 bases and J 4 bases, leaving 10 bases between the germline ends. Germline values: CDR1 DFQATT, CDR2 SNEGSKA (reference sequence). This CDR3 region has 13 residues. Here the CDR3 DNA reads TGCAGTGCTAGTGGCGGGGCTTACAATGAGCAGTTCTTC. It translates to CSASGGAYNEQFF.

This clonotype was seen repeatedly, ten times or more. The gene calls are TRBV5-1 and TRBJ2-1; D possibly corresponds to TRBD2 (7 bases). Trimming pared 4 bases from V and 4 bases from J, leaving 15 bases between. CDR1 and CDR2 from the germline V gene are SGHRS and YFSETQ. This CDR3 spans 15 amino acids. The CDR3 DNA follows: TGCGCCAGCAGCCCAGGACAGCGGGGTTACAATGAGCAGTTCTTC. It is translated as CASSPGQRGYNEQFF.

The sample holds many counts of this clonotype. The J gene is TRBJ2-3, the V gene TRBV5-1, with 8 bases lining up with TRBD2. Germline assignment: CDR1 SGHRS and CDR2 YFSETQ. The ends lost 3 bases at V and 2 bases at J; junction bases unmatched: 8. There are 16 residues in the CDR3. The CDR3 coding sequence is TGCGCCAGCAGCTCCCTCGGCGGGGGGTCCACAGATACGCAGTATTTT. Amino acids: CASSSLGGGSTDTQYF.

This clonotype has just one count. The chain links TRBV29-1 to TRBJ2-1, with 8 bases identical to TRBD2. Looked up from germline, CDR1 is SQVTM and CDR2 is ANQGSEA. The J segment lost 8 bases and the V segment lost 7 bases, leaving 13 bases of the junction unmatched. The CDR3 consists of 14 residues. CDR3 nucleotide sequence: TGCAGCGGGGTTAGCGGGAAAACCTGCTATGAGCAGTTCTTC. Encoded protein: CSGVSGKTCYEQFF.

Concerning this clonotype itself: A much larger clone sits a single nucleotide away, making a read error possible. The genes are TRBV7-9 and TRBJ1-1; D perhaps matches TRBD1 (5 bases). CDR1 is SEHNR, CDR2 FQNEAQ, per germline (reference sequence). This CDR3 spans 15 amino acids. V lost 8 bases, J lost 1 base, and 17 bases lay in between. CDR3 in amino acids: CASGWGGVQNTEAFF. The CDR3 region has the DNA TGTGCCAGCGGCTGGGGGGGAGTACAGAACACTGAAGCTTTCTTT. The complete variable domain, with remaining parts taken from reference TRBV7-9 and TRBJ1-1, reads DTGVSQNPRHKITKRGQNVTFRCDPISEHNRLYWYRQTLGQGPEFLTYFQNEAQLEKSRLLSDRFSAERPKGSFSTLEIQRTEQGDSAMYLCASGWGGVQNTEAFFGQGTRLTVV.

V usage is TRBV5-4 and J usage is TRBJ2-1, with 12 nucleotides matching TRBD2. The V segment lost 2 bases and the J segment 7 bases; nucleotides outside the gene matches: 10. Germline assignment: CDR1 SGHNT and CDR2 YYREEE (reference sequence). The CDR3 has 17 residues. The CDR3 bases are TGTGCCAGCAGCTTCCCTCTAGCGGGAGGGCCTGGGAATGAGCAGTTCTTC. Protein: CASSFPLAGGPGNEQFF.

In nucleotides, the CDR3 is TGCAGTGCTAAGCCAGGGGTTAATCAGCCCCAGCATTTT. Translating gives CSAKPGVNQPQHF. The chain joins TRBV20-1 to TRBJ1-5; TRBD1 is a possible D gene (6 bases). The germline CDR1 and CDR2 sequences are DFQATT and SNEGSKA (reference sequence). Trimming shortened V by 4 bases and J by 4 bases, and 11 bases separated the two germline ends. CDR3 length equals 13 residues.

A word on this clonotype: Possible read error: a much larger clone is one base away. The V call is TRBV19, the J call TRBJ2-2; D may be TRBD2 (6 bases). The V end was cut by 10 bases, the J end by 6 bases, with 18 bases between. The CDR3 contains 14 residues. Per the germline V gene, CDR1 is LNHDA and CDR2 is SQIVND (reference sequence). The CDR3 loop is CATSTMEGPGELFF. The CDR3 DNA follows: TGTGCCACCAGTACAATGGAGGGTCCCGGGGAGCTGTTTTTT.

As to this clonotype: A read error is possible here, since a much larger clone lies one base away. V and J are TRBV19 and TRBJ1-5, with D maybe TRBD1 (5 bases). The length of the CDR3 is 15 residues. Germline V gene data show CDR1 as LNHDA and CDR2 as SQIVND (reference sequence). Deletions cut 3 bases from V and 4 bases from J, with 13 bases between. CDR3 sequence reads: CASSIRGGGNQPQHF. For the CDR3, the DNA is TGTGCCAGTAGTATCCGGGGCGGGGGGAATCAGCCCCAGCATTTT.

Concerning this clonotype itself: A read error may be the cause here, since a much bigger clone is one base away. The rearrangement joins TRBV6-2 or TRBV6-3 to TRBJ2-1; 8 nucleotides match TRBD2. V lost 6 bases and J lost 8; bases outside the gene matches: 12. Germline CDR1 reads MNHEY; CDR2 reads SVGEGT. The CDR3 runs 15 residues. Here the CDR3 reads CASRALERESHEQFF. CDR3 sequence (DNA): TGTGCCAGCAGGGCGCTCGAGCGGGAGAGCCATGAGCAGTTCTTC.

This clonotype has at least ten counts. This chain's CDR3 is CASSFGGGQETQYF. The CDR3 region has the DNA TGTGCCAGCAGTTTCGGGGGGGGGCAAGAGACCCAGTACTTC. V usage is TRBV6-6 and J usage is TRBJ2-5; 8 bases align to TRBD2. Losses at the gene ends were 4 bases for V and 2 bases for J; bases not matched to a gene: 3. CDR3 length equals 14 residues. Germline V gene lookup returns CDR1 MNHNY and CDR2 SVGAGI (reference sequence).

This clonotype occurred a few times. A clone one base away is much larger, so this may be a read error. The chain carries TRBV6-2 or TRBV6-3 and TRBJ2-1; the D gene could be TRBD1 or TRBD2 (7 bases each). The germline V gene has CDR1 MNHEY and CDR2 SVGEGT. This CDR3 has 11 amino acids. CDR3 nucleotide sequence: TGTGCCTGCAGGGGGGGAACTGAGCAGTTCTTC. Amino acids: CACRGGTEQFF.